This T cell receptor (beta chain) was documented in a study of T cell responses to AZD1222 COVID-19 vaccine. Profiled with immunoSEQ multiplex PCR; TCRdb holds only in-frame clones, not every one. The sample holds under 90,000 clones; about four fifths are singletons and the top ten take approximately 1.3%. Germline V lookup: CDR1 SGDLS, CDR2 YYNGEE. The CDR3 spans 14 residues. Trimming left V 2 bases short and J 5 bases short, with 11 bases between. Here the sequenced sample was peripheral blood, taken 28 days after the second AZD1222 dose. The receptor's source is an adult who received the AZD1222 COVID-19 vaccine. This chain links TRBV9 with TRBJ2-1; weak D call: TRBD2 (5 bases). CDR3 sequence (DNA): TGTGCCAGCAGCGTTTCCGGGAACGACAATGAGCAGTTCTTC. Translating gives CASSVSGNDNEQFF. Using reference TRBV9 and TRBJ2-1 for the parts outside the CDR3, the full variable domain is DSGVTQTPKHLITATGQRVTLRCSPRSGDLSVYWYQQSLDQGLQFLIQYYNGEERAKGNILERFSAQQFPDLHSELNLSSLELGDSALYFCASSVSGNDNEQFFGPGTRLTVL.